This T cell receptor beta chain was observed in a study of low-dose radiotherapy and immunotherapy resistance in tumors (dated by TCRdb to between 2021 and 2024). In the study overall: Patients in Cohort 1 were given 0.5 Gy per fraction every 2 weeks, and the prescribed total PTV dose was 6.5 Gy. Nivolumab was administered intravenously as a 240 mg flat dose every two weeks, and ipilimumab was administered intravenously at 1 mg/kg every six weeks. Every two weeks, patients got intravenous cyclophosphamide at 200 mg/m2, given one day ahead of each radiation and immunotherapy administration. Cohort 2 received 1 Gy per fraction every two weeks, with a total of 13 Gy over 26 weeks. Patients took aspirin 300 mg orally once daily for four cycles, starting on cycle 1 day 1. Trial participants were not randomized into treatment groups. Eight patients were included in the translational analysis, namely three from the first dose cohort plus the first five from the second dose cohort.

First-strand cDNA was synthesized with Superscript III and a set of TRAV- and TRBV-specific primers, covering both TCRalpha and TCRbeta chains. TCRs were amplified with Phusion for around 19 PCR cycles, with a constant-region primer paired with the adapter attached to the V primers. The MessageAmp II aRNA Amplification Kit was used to amplify the isolated mRNA, with in vitro transcription run for around 15 hours at 37 degrees C. The Dynabeads mRNA DIRECT Purification Kit was used to isolate the mRNA for TCR sequencing. Indexed Illumina adapters were added in a second roughly 25-cycle Phusion PCR, and the resulting products were purified with AMPure XP beads. An Illumina MiniSeq instrument was used to deep-sequence the TCRalpha and TCRbeta libraries. In the source study's methods: Using custom Perl scripts, TCR sequences that encoded the same protein were pooled, out-of-frame sequences were dropped, and the abundance of each clonotype was calculated. Any TCR sequence backed by just one read was left out of the analysis. Repertoire metrics included Shannon entropy, Gini index, clonality, richness, and frequency of TCRs shared between repertoires. The public reads were quality trimmed at Q25 with fastp and then assembled into clones with MiXCR by TCRdb, keeping productive beta chains. Under each unique CDR3 protein, matching rows form one entry showing the most common genes and DNA. The V and J calls, along with clone size, are taken from TCRdb and not from the paper's own processing. The sample includes fewer than 95,000 distinct CDR3 sequences, with more than 8.5% observed a single time. Jointly, the top ten make up around 1% of the sample.

V is cut by 3 bases and J by 0 bases, and the space between the germline ends is 9 bases. The germline V gene yields MDHEN for CDR1 and SYDVKM for CDR2. The CDR3 holds 16 amino acids from the cysteine to the phenylalanine. Left in the record is the CDR3 DNA by itself, 48 bases read in frame from the first base. This clonotype has a count of ten or more. This receptor's antigen is unknown. Base qualities are not recorded, but no much larger clone differs from it by a single base. The time point label on this specimen signifies: before trial treatment. Donors were enrolled in RACIN, a single-arm phase I dose-escalation trial in which nivolumab, ipilimumab, aspirin, low-dose cyclophosphamide and low-dose radiotherapy were combined. To be eligible, a patient needed to have an advanced solid tumor that was TIL-negative.

The sample consisted of PBMCs, taken before treatment. The V and J genes are TRBV28 and TRBJ2-6; the D region may be TRBD1 or TRBD2, each matching 5 bases equally. The sequence derives from a male donor with prostate cancer. In nucleotide form, the sequence is TGTGCCAGCAGTTTGGGACGGTTCTCTGGGGCCAACGTCCTGACTTTC. The encoded protein is CASSLGRFSGANVLTF.